This is a list of T cell receptor beta chains from one sample in a study of radiation and T cells in renal cell carcinoma. The repertoire was sequenced with immunoSEQ multiplex PCR; TCRdb's copy has only in-frame clones and lacks some. The sample has 100,000 to 150,000 clones; roughly 80% are singletons. Sequenced here: blood, sampled from a patient whose treatment included radiotherapy and nephrectomy. The receptors come from a woman aged 60-75 years with renal cell carcinoma. Each CDR3 is given with its conserved first and last residue. Each record gives: D gene, J gene, clone size, V gene, CDR3 DNA, CDR3 protein. D genes are given only for firm matches. The size of a clone is reported for some rows only, either as once, few or many, or as a class for expanded clones.

d_gene: .
j_gene: TRBJ2-7
abundance: .
v_gene: TRBV23-1
CDR3nt: TGCGCCAGCAGTCGGTGGCACAGGCATTACGAGCAGTACTTC
CDR3aa: CASSRWHRHYEQYF

d_gene: .
j_gene: TRBJ2-5
abundance: .
v_gene: TRBV29-1
CDR3nt: TGCAGCGTGGCCGGACAAAACCAAGAGACCCAGTACTTC
CDR3aa: CSVAGQNQETQYF

d_gene: .
j_gene: TRBJ2-7
abundance: .
v_gene: TRBV5-1
CDR3nt: TGCGCCAGCAGCTATGGATACGAGCAGTACTTC
CDR3aa: CASSYGYEQYF

d_gene: .
j_gene: TRBJ1-3
abundance: .
v_gene: TRBV19
CDR3nt: TGTGCCAGTAGTATAAAAAACGGGCCTCGCGGAAACACCATATATTTT
CDR3aa: CASSIKNGPRGNTIYF

d_gene: TRBD1
j_gene: TRBJ2-3
abundance: .
v_gene: TRBV5-4
CDR3nt: TGTGCCAGCAGCCAAGGACAGGAGAGCACAGATACGCAGTATTTT
CDR3aa: CASSQGQESTDTQYF

d_gene: .
j_gene: TRBJ1-3
abundance: .
v_gene: TRBV27
CDR3nt: TGTGCCAGCAGTTTATCTTATGGAAACACCATATATTTT
CDR3aa: CASSLSYGNTIYF

d_gene: .
j_gene: TRBJ2-3
abundance: .
v_gene: TRBV18
CDR3nt: TGTGCCAGCTCACCACCGGGGGGCACAGATACGCAGTATTTT
CDR3aa: CASSPPGGTDTQYF

d_gene: .
j_gene: TRBJ1-5
abundance: .
v_gene: TRBV2
CDR3nt: TGTGCCAGCAGTGAAAGGGGTATCGCCAGTCAGCCCCAGCATTTT
CDR3aa: CASSERGIASQPQHF

d_gene: TRBD1
j_gene: TRBJ2-7
abundance: .
v_gene: TRBV19
CDR3nt: TGTGCCAGTAGTATAACGGGGACAGGGGCGTCAACATCCTACGAGCAGTACTTC
CDR3aa: CASSITGTGASTSYEQYF

d_gene: .
j_gene: TRBJ1-1
abundance: .
v_gene: TRBV5-1
CDR3nt: TGCGCCAGCAGCTCTCGGGCGGGGGATAACACTGAAGCTTTCTTT
CDR3aa: CASSSRAGDNTEAFF

d_gene: TRBD2
j_gene: TRBJ2-5
abundance: .
v_gene: TRBV6-1
CDR3nt: TGTGCCAGCAGGACTAGCGGTCGGGAGACCCAGTACTTC
CDR3aa: CASRTSGRETQYF

d_gene: .
j_gene: TRBJ2-2
abundance: once
v_gene: TRBV10-1
CDR3nt: TGCGCCAGCAGTACCGGTGATGCCAGGGACACCGGGGAGCTGTTTTTT
CDR3aa: CASSTGDARDTGELFF

d_gene: .
j_gene: TRBJ2-6
abundance: .
v_gene: TRBV6-1
CDR3nt: TGTGCCAGCAGTGGTATGGAGCCTGGGGCCAACGTCCTGACTTTC
CDR3aa: CASSGMEPGANVLTF

d_gene: TRBD1
j_gene: TRBJ2-3
abundance: .
v_gene: TRBV2
CDR3nt: TGTGCCAGCTTTGAAGACCGACAGGGGATCAGGACAGATACGCAGTATTTT
CDR3aa: CASFEDRQGIRTDTQYF

d_gene: .
j_gene: TRBJ2-7
abundance: .
v_gene: TRBV29-1
CDR3nt: TGCAGCGTTGAAGATGGCGACAGCCCCTACGAGCAGTACTTC
CDR3aa: CSVEDGDSPYEQYF

d_gene: .
j_gene: TRBJ2-3
abundance: once
v_gene: TRBV6-5
CDR3nt: TGTGCCAGCAGTTACTCCTACACAGATACGCAGTATTTT
CDR3aa: CASSYSYTDTQYF

d_gene: .
j_gene: TRBJ1-1
abundance: .
v_gene: TRBV6-6
CDR3nt: TGTGCCAGCAGCCTAGACAGGCCCCCCACTGAAGCTTTCTTT
CDR3aa: CASSLDRPPTEAFF

d_gene: TRBD1
j_gene: TRBJ2-1
abundance: .
v_gene: TRBV28
CDR3nt: TGTGCCAGCAGCCGACAGGGATACAATGAGCAGTTCTTC
CDR3aa: CASSRQGYNEQFF

d_gene: TRBD2
j_gene: TRBJ2-7
abundance: .
v_gene: TRBV6-5
CDR3nt: TGTGCCAGCACCCTCCGACTAGCGGGAGGGTACGAGCAGTACTTC
CDR3aa: CASTLRLAGGYEQYF

d_gene: .
j_gene: TRBJ2-7
abundance: .
v_gene: TRBV5-6
CDR3nt: TGTGCCAGCAGCTTGTATGCTAGCGACTACGAGCAGTACTTC
CDR3aa: CASSLYASDYEQYF

d_gene: TRBD1
j_gene: TRBJ1-3
abundance: .
v_gene: TRBV27
CDR3nt: TGTGCCAGCAGTTTCTCCGGGACAGCCTCTGGAAACACCATATATTTT
CDR3aa: CASSFSGTASGNTIYF

d_gene: .
j_gene: TRBJ1-6
abundance: .
v_gene: TRBV11-2
CDR3nt: TGTGCCAGCAGCCAAGGGGGAAATTCACCCCTCCACTTT
CDR3aa: CASSQGGNSPLHF

d_gene: .
j_gene: TRBJ2-7
abundance: once
v_gene: TRBV4-2
CDR3nt: TGTGCCAGCAGCCCTACCCGGGACACGTCCTACGAGCAGTACTTC
CDR3aa: CASSPTRDTSYEQYF

d_gene: .
j_gene: TRBJ2-5
abundance: .
v_gene: TRBV5-1
CDR3nt: TGCGCCAGCAGCTCGGGACATGGGGAGACCCAGTACTTC
CDR3aa: CASSSGHGETQYF

d_gene: TRBD1
j_gene: TRBJ2-3
abundance: .
v_gene: TRBV5-1
CDR3nt: TGCGCCAGCAGCTTGGAGGGGGCTACAGATACGCAGTATTTT
CDR3aa: CASSLEGATDTQYF

d_gene: .
j_gene: TRBJ1-1
abundance: .
v_gene: TRBV29-1
CDR3nt: TGCAGCGCCACAGGGCTCAACACTGAAGCTTTCTTT
CDR3aa: CSATGLNTEAFF

d_gene: .
j_gene: TRBJ1-5
abundance: .
v_gene: TRBV19
CDR3nt: TGTGCCAGTAGTAGCGGCATCGGGGCGTCGGTTGATCAGCCCCAGCATTTT
CDR3aa: CASSSGIGASVDQPQHF

d_gene: .
j_gene: TRBJ2-1
abundance: .
v_gene: TRBV7-9
CDR3nt: TGTGCCAGCAGCTTAGCGACGGTGACGGTCCATGAGCAGTTCTTC
CDR3aa: CASSLATVTVHEQFF

d_gene: .
j_gene: TRBJ2-3
abundance: .
v_gene: TRBV7-2
CDR3nt: TGTGCCAGCAGCTTAAGTTCTCTGGGGGATACGCAGTATTTT
CDR3aa: CASSLSSLGDTQYF

d_gene: TRBD1
j_gene: TRBJ1-2
abundance: .
v_gene: TRBV6-5
CDR3nt: TGTGCCAGCAGCCTACAGGGGCTTAACTATGGCTACACCTTC
CDR3aa: CASSLQGLNYGYTF

d_gene: .
j_gene: TRBJ2-7
abundance: once
v_gene: TRBV7-9
CDR3nt: TGTGCCAGCAGCTTAGGGACAGCGTACGAGCAGTACTTC
CDR3aa: CASSLGTAYEQYF

d_gene: .
j_gene: TRBJ1-1
abundance: .
v_gene: TRBV6-5
CDR3nt: TGTGCCAGCAGTTACGGATTCGAAATGAACACTGAAGCTTTCTTT
CDR3aa: CASSYGFEMNTEAFF

d_gene: .
j_gene: TRBJ2-1
abundance: .
v_gene: TRBV7-2
CDR3nt: TGTGCCAGCAGCTTAGGGGTGACGAATGAGCAGTTCTTC
CDR3aa: CASSLGVTNEQFF

d_gene: .
j_gene: TRBJ2-2
abundance: .
v_gene: TRBV5-8
CDR3nt: TGTGCCAGCCCACCCGGGGGTAGCGCCCTCGCGAACACCGGGGAGCTGTTTTTT
CDR3aa: CASPPGGSALANTGELFF

d_gene: .
j_gene: TRBJ1-1
abundance: .
v_gene: TRBV18
CDR3nt: TGTGCCAGCTCAGGAGCGGGCAGGGACACTGAAGCTTTCTTT
CDR3aa: CASSGAGRDTEAFF

d_gene: .
j_gene: TRBJ2-7
abundance: .
v_gene: TRBV29-1
CDR3nt: TGCAGCGTCGTGTATAAGGACTACGAGCAGTACTTC
CDR3aa: CSVVYKDYEQYF

d_gene: TRBD2
j_gene: TRBJ2-7
abundance: .
v_gene: TRBV6-5
CDR3nt: TGTGCCAGCAGTTACCAATCGACTAGCGGACCCTACGAGCAGTACTTC
CDR3aa: CASSYQSTSGPYEQYF

d_gene: TRBD1
j_gene: TRBJ2-7
abundance: .
v_gene: TRBV7-2
CDR3nt: TGTGCCAGCAGCTCGAGACAGGGGCGATACGAGCAGTACTTC
CDR3aa: CASSSRQGRYEQYF

d_gene: .
j_gene: TRBJ2-7
abundance: .
v_gene: TRBV7-9
CDR3nt: TGTGCCAGCAGCTTAGCTGGGGTCCACGAGCAGTACTTC
CDR3aa: CASSLAGVHEQYF

d_gene: TRBD1
j_gene: TRBJ2-7
abundance: .
v_gene: TRBV6-5
CDR3nt: TGTGCCAGCAGGAAGGGACAGGGAAGCGAGCAGTACTTC
CDR3aa: CASRKGQGSEQYF

d_gene: TRBD1
j_gene: TRBJ2-2
abundance: .
v_gene: TRBV11-3
CDR3nt: TGTGCCAGCAGCTCACCCTCGGGACAGGCCCACACCGGGGAGCTGTTTTTT
CDR3aa: CASSSPSGQAHTGELFF

d_gene: .
j_gene: TRBJ1-3
abundance: once
v_gene: TRBV6-5
CDR3nt: TGTGCCAGCAGTTACAGGGCATTCCCCTCTGGAAACACCATATATTTT
CDR3aa: CASSYRAFPSGNTIYF

d_gene: .
j_gene: TRBJ1-1
abundance: few
v_gene: TRBV20-1
CDR3nt: TGCAGTGGAGGACCCGACACTGAAGCTTTCTTT
CDR3aa: CSGGPDTEAFF

d_gene: .
j_gene: TRBJ1-3
abundance: .
v_gene: TRBV7-6
CDR3nt: TGTGCCAGCAGCTTCCCGGGCCCTTCTTCCGGAAACACCATATATTTT
CDR3aa: CASSFPGPSSGNTIYF

d_gene: .
j_gene: TRBJ1-4
abundance: .
v_gene: TRBV4-2
CDR3nt: TGTGCCAGCAGCCACCCGCGGACAGATCATAATGAAAAACTGTTTTTT
CDR3aa: CASSHPRTDHNEKLFF

d_gene: .
j_gene: TRBJ2-7
abundance: .
v_gene: TRBV25-1
CDR3nt: TGTGCCAGCAGTGTAAACAGGGCCTCAAGCTCCTACGAGCAGTACTTC
CDR3aa: CASSVNRASSSYEQYF

d_gene: .
j_gene: TRBJ2-7
abundance: .
v_gene: TRBV28
CDR3nt: TGTGCCAGCAAGGCCGAACTCCACGAGCAGTACTTC
CDR3aa: CASKAELHEQYF

d_gene: TRBD1
j_gene: TRBJ2-7
abundance: .
v_gene: TRBV6-6
CDR3nt: TGTGCCAGCAAGTACCAGCCGGGACAGGGGTACGAGCAGTACTTC
CDR3aa: CASKYQPGQGYEQYF

d_gene: TRBD1
j_gene: TRBJ2-1
abundance: .
v_gene: TRBV5-1
CDR3nt: TGCGCCAGCAGCTTGGCCGGACAGGACGATTCCTACAATGAGCAGTTCTTC
CDR3aa: CASSLAGQDDSYNEQFF

d_gene: .
j_gene: TRBJ2-5
abundance: few
v_gene: TRBV9
CDR3nt: TGTGCCAGCAGCTCCGGAGGGGGCGCGGGAGAGACCCAGTACTTC
CDR3aa: CASSSGGGAGETQYF

d_gene: .
j_gene: TRBJ1-1
abundance: few
v_gene: TRBV4-2
CDR3nt: TGTGCCAGCAGCCCTGGTATGGGGGTGGGTGAAGCTTTCTTT
CDR3aa: CASSPGMGVGEAFF

d_gene: .
j_gene: TRBJ2-6
abundance: .
v_gene: TRBV9
CDR3nt: TGTGCCAGCAGCGTAGATGGACACGCCTCTGGGGCCAACGTCCTGACTTTC
CDR3aa: CASSVDGHASGANVLTF

d_gene: TRBD1
j_gene: TRBJ1-1
abundance: .
v_gene: TRBV28
CDR3nt: TGTGCCAGCAGGCCAGAACAGGGGAGAGCTTTCTTT
CDR3aa: CASRPEQGRAFF

d_gene: TRBD2
j_gene: TRBJ2-1
abundance: .
v_gene: TRBV14
CDR3nt: TGTGCCAGCAGCCGGGAAGCGGGACCCTTAGGGAATGAGCAGTTCTTC
CDR3aa: CASSREAGPLGNEQFF

d_gene: .
j_gene: TRBJ2-7
abundance: .
v_gene: TRBV4-2
CDR3nt: TGTGCCAGCAGCCAAGATCGCAGTTACGAGCAGTACTTC
CDR3aa: CASSQDRSYEQYF

d_gene: .
j_gene: TRBJ2-2
abundance: .
v_gene: TRBV9
CDR3nt: TGTGCCAGCAGCGACCCTCCGCGGGGAGCGGACACCGGGGAGCTGCTTTTT
CDR3aa: CASSDPPRGADTGELLF

d_gene: TRBD2
j_gene: TRBJ2-1
abundance: .
v_gene: TRBV4-2
CDR3nt: TGTGCCAGCAGCCAAGATCCGGCTAGCGGGAGTGGAGGAGATGAGCAGTTCTTC
CDR3aa: CASSQDPASGSGGDEQFF

d_gene: .
j_gene: TRBJ1-4
abundance: .
v_gene: TRBV28
CDR3nt: TGTGCCAGCAGTTTTGGGCGGCTAAATGAAAAACTGTTTTTT
CDR3aa: CASSFGRLNEKLFF

d_gene: .
j_gene: TRBJ2-1
abundance: .
v_gene: TRBV7-2
CDR3nt: TGTGCCAGCAACAGCGGTGGAGCGTCCAATGAGCAGTTCTTC
CDR3aa: CASNSGGASNEQFF

d_gene: .
j_gene: TRBJ2-7
abundance: few
v_gene: TRBV5-6
CDR3nt: TGTGCCAGCAGCTTGTCGGGTTCGACCTACGAGCAGTACTTC
CDR3aa: CASSLSGSTYEQYF